Below, 24 T cell receptor beta chains from the same sample are listed, as sequenced in a study of T cells in Graves' hyperthyroidism and ophthalmopathy. Amplified regions were TCR beta CDR3 sequences from RNA transcripts. First-round RT-PCR of the TCR CDR3 relied on the HTBI primer set. In TCRdb, the multiplex PCR reads were re-called with MiXCR into one record per CDR3 protein. The sample carries about 320,000 distinct CDR3 sequences, approximately 15% recorded once. The sample comprised blood. These receptors originate from a young man with Graves' hyperthyroidism.

This clonotype was observed a few times. Here the CDR3 DNA reads TGTGCCACCAGGGCCCAGGGCGGGAGGACGGATGAGCAGTTCTTC. Translated: CATRAQGGRTDEQFF. This chain connects TRBV24-1 to TRBJ2-1; 8 bases fit TRBD2. The V segment lost 7 bases and the J segment 8 bases; nucleotides outside the gene matches: 12. CDR1 is KGHDR and CDR2 is SFDVKD in the germline V gene. The CDR3 consists of 15 residues.

This chain connects TRBV2 to TRBJ1-6; unclear D gene. The CDR3 runs 14 residues. In germline, CDR1 is SNHLY, CDR2 FYNNEI. V dropped 5 bases and J dropped 7 bases, with 12 bases sitting between them. CDR3 region: CASSQWAVNSPLHF. DNA for the CDR3: TGTGCCAGCAGTCAATGGGCAGTCAATTCACCCCTCCACTTT.

This clonotype was observed a few times. This chain joins TRBV28 and TRBJ1-2; D possibly corresponds to TRBD1 (5 bases). The germline V gene encodes CDR1 MDHEN and CDR2 SYDVKM. The CDR3 has 15 residues. V was clipped by 1 base and J by 4 bases, with 13 bases between them. The CDR3 DNA is TGTGCCAGCAGTTTATTCCCGACAGACCTCTATGGCTACACCTTC. Protein sequence: CASSLFPTDLYGYTF.

The chain joins TRBV10-3 to TRBJ1-1; D gene uncertain. The germline V gene has CDR1 ENHRY and CDR2 SYGVKD. V lost 10 bases to trimming and J lost 1 base, with 10 bases between them. The length of the CDR3 is 12 residues. The CDR3 DNA reads as TGTGCCAGTTCAGCAGGGAACACTGAAGCTTTCTTT. It is translated as CASSAGNTEAFF.

This clonotype was found a few times. A read error may produce the germline difference seen at one junction end. This chain's CDR3 is CSFSGQLETQCF. The DNA of the CDR3 is TGCAGCTTTTCGGGACAGCTCGAGACCCAGTGCTTC. The chain couples TRBV29-1 to TRBJ2-5; 7 nucleotides align to TRBD1. The CDR3 sequence is 12 residues long. Germline V gene data show CDR1 as SQVTM and CDR2 as ANQGSEA.

Ten or more counts support this clonotype. This rearrangement joins TRBV11-3 to TRBJ2-3; D gene uncertain. Germline V CDR1 and CDR2: SGHNT, YENEEA. The CDR3 is 13 amino acids. V lost 1 base and J lost 5, with 7 bases in between. The CDR3, as DNA: TGTGCCAGCAGCTTAGGACGTCGAGATACGCAGTATTTT. Translated: CASSLGRRDTQYF.

This clonotype was seen at least ten times. This rearrangement joins TRBV7-9 to TRBJ2-7; 14 positions agree with TRBD2. The CDR3 runs to 16 residues. The V segment lost 5 bases and the J segment 2 bases; nucleotides outside the gene matches: 5. Germline CDR1 reads SEHNR; CDR2 reads FQNEAQ (reference sequence). The CDR3 loop reads CASSPRTSGRPYEQYF. In nucleotides, the CDR3 is TGTGCCAGCAGCCCCCGGACTAGCGGGAGGCCCTACGAGCAGTACTTC.

This clonotype came up many times. The V and J genes are TRBV24-1 and TRBJ2-2; D unresolved. Germline V CDR1 and CDR2: KGHDR, SFDVKD. V was trimmed by 6 bases and J by 4 bases, leaving 2 bases between them. The CDR3 consists of 11 residues. The chain's CDR3 is CATSSTGELFF. For the CDR3, the DNA is TGTGCCACCAGTAGCACCGGGGAGCTGTTTTTT.

The genes are TRBV15 and TRBJ2-1; the D is unclear. V was pared by 0 bases and J by 8 bases, with 14 bases between. The CDR3 length is 15 residues. From germline, CDR1 is LNHNV and CDR2 YYDKDF (reference sequence). Written as DNA, the CDR3 is TGTGCCACCAGCAGAGACAGGAAGCTCACAGATGAGCAGTTCTTC. This codes for CATSRDRKLTDEQFF.

This clonotype was detected many times. This chain uses TRBV10-3 with TRBJ2-1, with 7 bases that match TRBD2. CDR1 and CDR2 (germline): ENHRY, SYGVKD. The CDR3 is 15 residues long. The V segment lost 2 bases and the J segment 4 bases; nucleotides outside the gene matches: 5. The CDR3 DNA follows: TGTGCCATCAGTGAGCGGCTAGCGGATTACAATGAGCAGTTCTTC. Translation: CAISERLADYNEQFF.

This clonotype was picked up many times. The chain has TRBV18 and TRBJ2-7; D is ambiguous. The CDR3 is 12 residues long. V lost 2 bases to trimming and J lost 3 bases, with 5 bases between them. The V gene's germline CDR1 is KGHSH and CDR2 LQKENI. The CDR3 DNA is TGTGCCAGCTCACCATCCCTCTACGAGCAGTACTTC. As protein: CASSPSLYEQYF. The entire variable domain, with the rest obtained from reference TRBV18 and TRBJ2-7, is as follows: NAGVMQNPRHLVRRRGQEARLRCSPMKGHSHVYWYRQLPEEGLKFMVYLQKENIIDESGMPKERFSAEFPKEGPSILRIQQVVRGDSAAYFCASSPSLYEQYFGPGTRLTVT.

This clonotype was counted ten times or more. The J gene is TRBJ1-5, the V gene TRBV6-2 or TRBV6-3; 11 bases are a match to TRBD1. The CDR3 totals 15 residues. Germline values: CDR1 MNHEY, CDR2 SVGEGT. The J segment lost 6 bases and the V segment lost 2 bases, leaving 3 bases of the junction unmatched. CDR3 amino acids: CASSYGQGAVQPQHF. CDR3 sequence (DNA): TGTGCCAGCAGTTACGGACAGGGGGCCGTTCAGCCCCAGCATTTT.

This clonotype was recorded many times. V and J are TRBV3-1 and TRBJ2-7; 11 nucleotides align to TRBD2. After removal of 2 bases from V and 2 bases from J, the junction contained 8 bases not matched to a gene. The CDR3 has 17 residues. Looked up from germline, CDR1 is LGHDT and CDR2 is YNNKEL (reference sequence). The chain's CDR3 is CASSQRPGLAGTYEQYF. The CDR3 DNA reads as TGTGCCAGCAGCCAACGCCCCGGACTAGCGGGCACCTACGAGCAGTACTTC.

This rearrangement joins TRBV7-9 to TRBJ2-6, with D uncertain. The CDR3 length is 15 residues. The ends were cut back, 1 base at V and 0 bases at J, with 4 bases in the middle. The germline gives CDR1 SEHNR, CDR2 FQNEAQ (reference sequence). The CDR3 region is CASSLVFSGANVLTF. In DNA, the CDR3 is TGTGCCAGCAGCTTAGTCTTCTCTGGGGCCAACGTCCTGACTTTC.

This clonotype was seen at least ten times. This chain joins TRBV7-9 and TRBJ1-2; 8 positions agree with TRBD1. Germline trimming cut 2 bases from V and 7 bases from J; bases unmatched to any gene: 9. The CDR3 contains 15 residues. Per germline, CDR1 SEHNR and CDR2 FQNEAQ (reference sequence). The CDR3 here is CASSLIPGGASGYTF. CDR3 DNA: TGTGCCAGCAGCTTAATCCCAGGGGGCGCGAGTGGCTACACCTTC.

At least ten counts were recorded for this clonotype. This chain links TRBV27 with TRBJ2-1; D uncertain. V lost 3 bases, J lost 8 bases, and 17 bases lay in between. CDR1 and CDR2 from the germline V gene are MNHEY and SMNVEV (reference sequence). CDR3 size: 15 residues. The CDR3 protein is CASSLQDRLVDEQFF. CDR3 DNA: TGTGCCAGCAGTTTGCAGGATCGTTTGGTGGATGAGCAGTTCTTC.

The rearrangement joins TRBV7-9 to TRBJ2-7, with a possible D match to TRBD2 (6 bases). V was clipped by 5 bases and J by 5 bases, with 10 bases between them. This CDR3 region has 12 residues. CDR1 SEHNR and CDR2 FQNEAQ come from the germline V gene (reference sequence). CDR3 coding DNA: TGTGCCAGCAGCGGGGACTTCGACGAGCAGTACTTC. Its translation: CASSGDFDEQYF.

There are many counts of this clonotype. The chain joins TRBV11-3 to TRBJ2-6; TRBD1 might be the D (6 bases). Per germline, CDR1 SGHNT and CDR2 YENEEA. V lost 4 bases and J 0 bases, leaving 22 bases between the germline ends. CDR3 length: 20 residues. CDR3 DNA: TGTGCCAGCAGCTCCTTCATTGGACAGTCCTGGAGCTCTGGGGCCAACGTCCTGACTTTC. Its translation: CASSSFIGQSWSSGANVLTF.

This clonotype came up many times. The V gene is TRBV6-1, the J gene TRBJ2-5, with D possibly TRBD2 on 6 matching bases. V lost 6 bases and J lost 0, with 8 bases in between. The CDR3 is 13 residues long. The V gene's germline CDR1 is MNHNS and CDR2 SASEGT. The CDR3 nucleotides are TGTGCCAGCAGCAGGGACTACCAAGAGACCCAGTACTTC. It translates to CASSRDYQETQYF.

A few counts support this clonotype. The rearrangement uses TRBV7-2 and TRBJ2-7; D may correspond to TRBD1 or TRBD2 (6 bases each). Germline values: CDR1 SGHTA, CDR2 FQGNSA. Trimming stripped 9 bases from V and 7 bases from J, with 22 bases between. The CDR3 has 14 amino acids. CDR3 residues: CASAPNGGPGEQYF. The CDR3 nucleotides are TGTGCCAGTGCCCCCAACGGGGGCCCGGGTGAGCAGTACTTC.

A few counts support this clonotype. This chain joins TRBV6-1 and TRBJ2-7; D may be TRBD1 or TRBD2 (6 bases each). Germline V gene lookup returns CDR1 MNHNS and CDR2 SASEGT. V lost 5 bases and J lost 3, with 14 bases in between. CDR3 size: 14 residues. CDR3 in DNA: TGTGCCAGCAGTTGGAGGGGGTCCGTCTACGAGCAGTACTTC. Protein: CASSWRGSVYEQYF.

As regards this clonotype: A much larger clone differs from this one at a single base, so this may be a read error. The V and J genes are TRBV28 and TRBJ1-6; TRBD1 might be the D (6 bases). V was pared by 11 bases and J by 9 bases, with 23 bases between. CDR3 length: 15 residues. The germline gives CDR1 MDHEN, CDR2 SYDVKM. The CDR3 sequence is CAGTLGQSIRSPLHF. CDR3 nucleotide sequence: TGTGCCGGCACTCTCGGACAGTCGATTCGTTCACCCCTCCACTTT.

This clonotype occurred many times. The chain is built from TRBV7-2 and TRBJ2-3; D uncertain. The CDR3 runs to 12 residues. V was clipped by 4 bases and J by 8 bases, with 10 bases between them. Germline V gene sequence: CDR1 SGHTA, CDR2 FQGNSA. CDR3 bases: TGTGCCAGCAGCTCCGGGCCGGGTACGCAGTATTTT. Translation: CASSSGPGTQYF.

The chain is built from TRBV27 and TRBJ2-6; 7 nucleotides line up with TRBD2. The V and J ends lost 6 bases and 0 bases, in that order; junction bases with no gene match: 11. Germline values: CDR1 MNHEY, CDR2 SMNVEV (reference sequence). The CDR3 totals 18 residues. The CDR3 DNA reads TGTGCCAGCAGACCGGGGAGGGACGGATTCTCTGGGGCCAACGTCCTGACTTTC. Encoded protein: CASRPGRDGFSGANVLTF.